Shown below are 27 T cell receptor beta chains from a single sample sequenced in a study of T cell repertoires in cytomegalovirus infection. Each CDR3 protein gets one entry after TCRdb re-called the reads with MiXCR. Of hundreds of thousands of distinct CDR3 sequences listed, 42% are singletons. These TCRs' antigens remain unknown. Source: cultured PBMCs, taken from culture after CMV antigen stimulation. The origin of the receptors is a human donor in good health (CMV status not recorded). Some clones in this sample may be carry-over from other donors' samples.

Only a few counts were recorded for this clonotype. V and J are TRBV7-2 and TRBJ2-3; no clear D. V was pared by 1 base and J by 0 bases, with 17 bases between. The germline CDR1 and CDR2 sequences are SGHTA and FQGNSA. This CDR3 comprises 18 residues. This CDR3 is CASSLVWAAETSTDTQYF. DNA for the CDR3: TGTGCCAGCAGCTTAGTCTGGGCAGCTGAGACTAGCACAGATACGCAGTATTTT.

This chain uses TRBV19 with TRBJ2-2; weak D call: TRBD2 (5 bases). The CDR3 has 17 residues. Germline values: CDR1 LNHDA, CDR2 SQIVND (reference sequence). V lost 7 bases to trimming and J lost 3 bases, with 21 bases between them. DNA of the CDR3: TGTGCCAGTACCCTTTTGGGGAGCTGGGGATACACCGGGGAGCTGTTTTTT. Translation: CASTLLGSWGYTGELFF.

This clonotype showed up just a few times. CDR3 sequence reads: CASSESRHDGYTF. The CDR3 DNA is TGCGCCAGCAGTGAGTCGAGACATGATGGCTACACCTTC. V is TRBV10-2 and J is TRBJ1-2; D remains ambiguous. CDR3 length: 13 amino acids. Trimming removed 0 bases at V and 6 bases at J, with 8 bases between. In germline, CDR1 is WSHSY, CDR2 SAAADI.

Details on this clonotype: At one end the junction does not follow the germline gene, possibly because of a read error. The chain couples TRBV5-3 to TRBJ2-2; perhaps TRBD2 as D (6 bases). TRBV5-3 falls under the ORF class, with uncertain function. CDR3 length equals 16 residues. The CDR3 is CASSLAGPRGTGELFF. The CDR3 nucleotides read TGTGCCAGCAGCTTGGCCGGGCCGCGGGGCACCGGGGAGCTGTTTTTT.

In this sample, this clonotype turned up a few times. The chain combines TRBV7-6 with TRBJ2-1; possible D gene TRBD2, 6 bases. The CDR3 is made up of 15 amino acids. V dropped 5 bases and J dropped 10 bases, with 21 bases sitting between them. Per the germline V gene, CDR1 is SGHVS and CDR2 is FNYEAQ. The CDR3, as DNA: TGTGCCAGCAGCCCCTCGGACGGCGGGGCATGGGAGCAGTTCTTC. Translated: CASSPSDGGAWEQFF.

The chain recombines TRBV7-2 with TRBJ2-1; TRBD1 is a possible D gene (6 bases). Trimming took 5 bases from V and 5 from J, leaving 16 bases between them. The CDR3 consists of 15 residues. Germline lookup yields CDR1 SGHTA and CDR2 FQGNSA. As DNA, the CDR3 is TGTGCCAGCAGCAAGACAGGTTACCGGGACAATGAGCAGTTCTTC. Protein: CASSKTGYRDNEQFF.

CDR3 coding DNA: TGTGCCAGCAGTTTTAGGGCGGGAGGGACCGGGGAGCTGTTTTTT. Protein sequence: CASSFRAGGTGELFF. The genes are TRBV27 and TRBJ2-2, with 9 bases aligning to TRBD2. V shed 3 bases, J shed 5 bases, and the junction held 4 bases outside the gene matches. The CDR3 consists of 15 residues. CDR1 and CDR2 (germline): MNHEY, SMNVEV (reference sequence).

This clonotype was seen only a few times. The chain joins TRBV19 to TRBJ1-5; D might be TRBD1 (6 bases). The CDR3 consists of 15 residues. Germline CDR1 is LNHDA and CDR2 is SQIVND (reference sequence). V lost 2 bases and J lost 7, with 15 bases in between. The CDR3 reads CASSIRGIPDQPQHF. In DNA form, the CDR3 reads TGTGCCAGTAGTATAAGGGGGATTCCAGACCAGCCCCAGCATTTT.

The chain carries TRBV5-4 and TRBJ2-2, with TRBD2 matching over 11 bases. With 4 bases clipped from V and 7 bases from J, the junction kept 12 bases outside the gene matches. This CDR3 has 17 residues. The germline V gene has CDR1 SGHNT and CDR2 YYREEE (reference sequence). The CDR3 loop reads CASSILAGGHEGGELFF. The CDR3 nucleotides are TGTGCCAGCAGCATATTAGCGGGAGGGCACGAGGGCGGGGAGCTGTTTTTT.

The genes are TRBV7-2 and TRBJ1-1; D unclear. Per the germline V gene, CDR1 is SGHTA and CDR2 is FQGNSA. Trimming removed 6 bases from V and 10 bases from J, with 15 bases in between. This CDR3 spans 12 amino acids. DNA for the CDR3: TGTGCCAGCAGAGGAGTTCACCCGTCAGCTTTCTTT. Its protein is CASRGVHPSAFF. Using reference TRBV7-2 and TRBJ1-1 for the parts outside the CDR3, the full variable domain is GAGVSQSPSNKVTEKGKDVELRCDPISGHTALYWYRQSLGQGLEFLIYFQGNSAPDKSGLPSDRFSAERTGGSVSTLTIQRTQQEDSAVYLCASRGVHPSAFFGQGTRLTVV.

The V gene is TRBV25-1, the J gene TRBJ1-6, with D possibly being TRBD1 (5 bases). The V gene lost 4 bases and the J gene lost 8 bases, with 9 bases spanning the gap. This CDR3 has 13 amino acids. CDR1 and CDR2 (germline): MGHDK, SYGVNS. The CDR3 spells CASSAGPHSPLHF. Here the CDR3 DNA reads TGTGCCAGCAGTGCAGGGCCGCATTCACCCCTCCACTTT.

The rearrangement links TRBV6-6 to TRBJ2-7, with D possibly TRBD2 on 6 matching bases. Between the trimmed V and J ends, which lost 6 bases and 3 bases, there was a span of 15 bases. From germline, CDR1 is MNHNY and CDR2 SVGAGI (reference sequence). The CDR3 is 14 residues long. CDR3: CASSSRGTHYEQYF. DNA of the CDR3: TGTGCCAGCAGCTCCCGGGGGACCCACTACGAGCAGTACTTC.

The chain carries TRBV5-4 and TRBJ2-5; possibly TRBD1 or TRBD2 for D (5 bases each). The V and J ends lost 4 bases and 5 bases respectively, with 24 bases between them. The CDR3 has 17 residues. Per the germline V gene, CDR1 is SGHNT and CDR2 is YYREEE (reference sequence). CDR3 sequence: CASSGINSRPREETQYF. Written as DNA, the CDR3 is TGTGCCAGCAGCGGAATCAACTCCCGGCCCAGGGAGGAGACCCAGTACTTC.

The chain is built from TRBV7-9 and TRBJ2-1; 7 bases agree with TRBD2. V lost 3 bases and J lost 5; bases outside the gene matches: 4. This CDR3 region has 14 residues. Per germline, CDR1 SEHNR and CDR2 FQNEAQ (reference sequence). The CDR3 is CASSLRGGNNEQFF. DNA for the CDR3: TGTGCCAGCAGCTTGCGGGGAGGGAACAATGAGCAGTTCTTC.

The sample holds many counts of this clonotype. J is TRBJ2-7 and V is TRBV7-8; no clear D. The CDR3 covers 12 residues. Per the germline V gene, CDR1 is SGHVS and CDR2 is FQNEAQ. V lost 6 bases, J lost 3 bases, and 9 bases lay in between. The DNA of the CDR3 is TGTGCCAGCAGGGAGACACTCTACGAGCAGTACTTC. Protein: CASRETLYEQYF.

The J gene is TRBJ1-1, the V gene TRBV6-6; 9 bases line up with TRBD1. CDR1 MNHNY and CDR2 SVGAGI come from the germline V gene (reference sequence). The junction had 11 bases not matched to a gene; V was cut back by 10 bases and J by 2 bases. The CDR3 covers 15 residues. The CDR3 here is CATEGQGLGNTEAFF. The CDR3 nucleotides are TGTGCCACCGAGGGACAGGGTTTAGGAAACACTGAAGCTTTCTTT.

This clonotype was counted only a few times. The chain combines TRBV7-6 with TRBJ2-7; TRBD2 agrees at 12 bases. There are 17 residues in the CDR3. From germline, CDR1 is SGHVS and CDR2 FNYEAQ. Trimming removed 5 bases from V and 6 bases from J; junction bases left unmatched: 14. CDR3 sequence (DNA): TGTGCCAGCAGCCCGAGGTGGGGACGACTAGCGGGAGCCGAGCAGTACTTC. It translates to CASSPRWGRLAGAEQYF.

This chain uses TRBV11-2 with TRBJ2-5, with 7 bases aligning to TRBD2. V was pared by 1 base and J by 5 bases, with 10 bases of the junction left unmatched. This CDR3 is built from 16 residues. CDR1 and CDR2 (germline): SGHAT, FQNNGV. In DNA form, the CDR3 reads TGTGCCAGCAGCTTAGCTCCGAAGACTAGCCGGGAGACCCAGTACTTC. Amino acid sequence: CASSLAPKTSRETQYF.

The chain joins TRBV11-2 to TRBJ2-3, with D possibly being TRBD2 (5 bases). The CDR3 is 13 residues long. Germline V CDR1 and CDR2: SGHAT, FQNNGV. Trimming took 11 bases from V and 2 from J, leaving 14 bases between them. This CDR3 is CASAEVDTDTQYF. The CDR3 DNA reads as TGTGCCTCAGCGGAAGTAGACACAGATACGCAGTATTTT.

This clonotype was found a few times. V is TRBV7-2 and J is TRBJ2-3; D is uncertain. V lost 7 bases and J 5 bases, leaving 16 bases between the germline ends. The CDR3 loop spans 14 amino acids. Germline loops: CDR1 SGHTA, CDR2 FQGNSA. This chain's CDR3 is CASTLRAAGDTQYF. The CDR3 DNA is TGTGCCAGCACCCTTCGGGCTGCCGGAGATACGCAGTATTTT.

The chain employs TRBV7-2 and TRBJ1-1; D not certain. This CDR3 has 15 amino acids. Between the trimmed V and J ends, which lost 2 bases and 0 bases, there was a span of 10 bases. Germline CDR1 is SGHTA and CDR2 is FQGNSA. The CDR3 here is CASSLNPGVNTEAFF. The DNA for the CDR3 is TGTGCCAGCAGCTTAAACCCGGGAGTGAACACTGAAGCTTTCTTT.

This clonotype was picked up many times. In nucleotides, the CDR3 is TGTGCCAGCAGTCCCGGGACAGGGTACACTGAAGCTTTCTTT. Translated, it gives CASSPGTGYTEAFF. The V gene is TRBV6-1, the J gene TRBJ1-1; 9 positions match TRBD1. From germline, CDR1 is MNHNS and CDR2 SASEGT. The CDR3 length is 14 residues. Losses at the gene ends were 5 bases for V and 3 bases for J; bases not matched to a gene: 4.

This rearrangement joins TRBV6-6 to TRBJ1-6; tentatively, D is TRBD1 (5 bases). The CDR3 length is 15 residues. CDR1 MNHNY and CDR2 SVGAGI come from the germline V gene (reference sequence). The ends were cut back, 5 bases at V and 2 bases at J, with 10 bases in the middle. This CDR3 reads CASSDPGPYNSPLHF. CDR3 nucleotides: TGTGCCAGCAGTGATCCGGGGCCCTATAATTCACCCCTCCACTTT.

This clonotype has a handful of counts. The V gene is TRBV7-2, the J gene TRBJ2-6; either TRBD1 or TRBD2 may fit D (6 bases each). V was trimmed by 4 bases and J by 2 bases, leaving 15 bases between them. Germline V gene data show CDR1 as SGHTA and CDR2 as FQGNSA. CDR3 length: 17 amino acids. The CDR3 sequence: CASSSTGQRAGANVLTF. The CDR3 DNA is TGTGCCAGCAGCTCAACCGGACAGCGGGCTGGGGCCAACGTCCTGACTTTC. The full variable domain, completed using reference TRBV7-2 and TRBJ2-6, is GAGVSQSPSNKVTEKGKDVELRCDPISGHTALYWYRQSLGQGLEFLIYFQGNSAPDKSGLPSDRFSAERTGGSVSTLTIQRTQQEDSAVYLCASSSTGQRAGANVLTFGAGSRLTVL.

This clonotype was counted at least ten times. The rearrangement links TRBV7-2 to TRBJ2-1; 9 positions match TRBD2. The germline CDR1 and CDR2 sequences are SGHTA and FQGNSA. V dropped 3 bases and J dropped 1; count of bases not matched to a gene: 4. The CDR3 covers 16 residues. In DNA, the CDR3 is TGTGCCAGCAGCTTTAGCGGGGGTGCTTCCTACAATGAGCAGTTCTTC. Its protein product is CASSFSGGASYNEQFF.

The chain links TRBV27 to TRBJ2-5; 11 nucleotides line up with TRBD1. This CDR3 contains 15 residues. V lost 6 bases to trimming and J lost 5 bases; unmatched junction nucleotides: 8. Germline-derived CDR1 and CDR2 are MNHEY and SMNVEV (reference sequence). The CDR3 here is CASRAGTGGRETQYF. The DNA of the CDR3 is TGTGCCAGCAGGGCCGGGACAGGGGGTCGGGAGACCCAGTACTTC.

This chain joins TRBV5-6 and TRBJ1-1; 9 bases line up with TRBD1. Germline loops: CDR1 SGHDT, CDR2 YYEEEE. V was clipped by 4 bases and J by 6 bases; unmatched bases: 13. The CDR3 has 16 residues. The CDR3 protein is CASSGLQGAFGAEAFF. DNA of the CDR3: TGTGCCAGCAGCGGGCTACAGGGGGCCTTCGGCGCTGAAGCTTTCTTT.